Listed below are T cell receptor beta chains from one sample, sequenced in a study of Graves' ophthalmopathy and Graves' hyperthyroidism. One entry per CDR3 protein, called by TCRdb with MiXCR from the multiplex PCR reads. The sample carries roughly 1.1 million distinct CDR3 sequences, roughly two fifths recorded once. The specimen was peripheral blood or thyroid tissue (not recorded which). These receptors all come from an adult man with Graves' hyperthyroidism. The CDR3 runs from the conserved cysteine through the conserved F or W. The D gene is left open where the match is weak. Clone size is not always given. Where it is, it says once, few, many or a class for expanded clones.

CDR3 length,V gene,J gene,D gene,clone size,CDR3 DNA,CDR3 protein
15,TRBV7-8,TRBJ1-2,NA,few,TGTGCCAGCAGCCACCGGACAGAAGTCATCTATGGCTACACCTTC,CASSHRTEVIYGYTF
12,TRBV24-1,TRBJ2-1,NA,few,TGTGCCACCAGGGCGTCGTACAATGAGCAGTTCTTC,CATRASYNEQFF
13,TRBV5-6,TRBJ2-5,NA,NA,TGTGCCAGCAGCTTACTCGGCGATGTGACCCAGTACTTC,CASSLLGDVTQYF
14,TRBV5-1,TRBJ2-7,TRBD1,many,TGCGCCAGCAGCGAGACAGGGGGGTTCTACGAGCAGTACTTC,CASSETGGFYEQYF
13,TRBV5-8,TRBJ2-7,TRBD1,NA,TGTGCCAGCAGCCAAGATCGGTGGGACAGACCGTACTTC,CASSQDRWDRPYF
17,TRBV6-1,TRBJ2-2,NA,NA,TGTGCCAGCAGTGAATTAGGGCTAGCAGCAAACACCGGGGAGCTGTTTTTT,CASSELGLAANTGELFF
15,TRBV20-1,TRBJ2-7,TRBD2,many,TGCAGTGCTAGAGTTCTAGCGGGAGAACCCTACGAGCAGTACTTC,CSARVLAGEPYEQYF
13,TRBV12-3/TRBV12-4,TRBJ1-2,TRBD1,NA,TGTGCCAGCAGGGGGGACAGGGGAGTCGGCTACACCTTC,CASRGDRGVGYTF
15,TRBV11-2,TRBJ1-5,NA,few,TGTGCCAGCAGCTCAGATCCGGGACCCAATCAGCCCCAGCATTTT,CASSSDPGPNQPQHF
15,TRBV2,TRBJ2-7,NA,many,TGTGCCAGCAGACTTGGTCCCGCGAGCTCCTACGAGCAGTACTTC,CASRLGPASSYEQYF
13,TRBV5-1,TRBJ2-7,NA,few,TGCGCCAGCAGCCAAGACAGAAGCGGCGAGCAGTACTTC,CASSQDRSGEQYF
13,TRBV12-3/TRBV12-4,TRBJ1-6,NA,many,TGTGCCAGCAGTTTAGGGTCCGAATCACCCCTCCACTTT,CASSLGSESPLHF
16,TRBV9,TRBJ2-7,TRBD2,many,TGTGCCAGCAGCGCTGGGACTAGCGGGAGTTTCTACGAGCAGTACTTC,CASSAGTSGSFYEQYF
12,TRBV30,TRBJ1-2,NA,few,TGTGCCTGGAGTGTATCCCGTCTTGGCTACACCTTC,CAWSVSRLGYTF
17,TRBV20-1,TRBJ2-3,TRBD2,NA,TGCAGTGCTAGGTATAGGGGACTACTACCTAGCACAGATACGCAGTATTTT,CSARYRGLLPSTDTQYF
13,TRBV7-9,TRBJ1-5,NA,few,TGTGCCAGCAGCTTGTTAGGGACTCAGCCCCAGCATTTT,CASSLLGTQPQHF
14,TRBV12-3/TRBV12-4,TRBJ2-7,NA,NA,TGTGCCAGCAGCCTTTGGCCAGGGGAGGACGAGCAGTACTTC,CASSLWPGEDEQYF
19,TRBV5-1,TRBJ2-5,NA,NA,NA,CASSFYICSAAGLEETQYF
14,TRBV12-3/TRBV12-4,TRBJ1-6,NA,NA,TGTGCCAGCAGTCCGGGCGATGGGTACTCACCCCTCCACTTT,CASSPGDGYSPLHF
13,TRBV6-1,TRBJ1-5,NA,few,TGTGCCAGCAGTACCTTGAGCCAGGGGCCCCAGCATTTT,CASSTLSQGPQHF
16,TRBV20-1,TRBJ2-2,NA,NA,TGCAGTGCCAGCAGTTCCAATATTCGAGGCACCGGGGAGCTGTTTTTT,CSASSSNIRGTGELFF
13,TRBV2,TRBJ1-1,NA,NA,TGTGCCAGCCCTAGGCAGGGTGGAACTGAAGCTTTCTTT,CASPRQGGTEAFF
17,TRBV7-2,TRBJ1-6,TRBD1,few,TGTGCCAGCAGCTTAGATACAGGGGGCTCCTATAATTCACCCCTCCACTTT,CASSLDTGGSYNSPLHF
17,TRBV20-1,TRBJ2-5,TRBD2,many,TGCAGTGCTAGAGATCGCGCTAGCGGGGAACAGGGGGAGACCCAGTACTTC,CSARDRASGEQGETQYF
15,TRBV7-9,TRBJ1-4,NA,NA,TGTGCCAGCAGCCCCTCAGTTGCAACTAATGAAAAACTGTTTTTT,CASSPSVATNEKLFF
17,TRBV10-3,TRBJ2-5,TRBD2,NA,TGTGCCATCAGTGAGTCGACAGGGACTAGCGGGCAAGAGACCCAGTACTTC,CAISESTGTSGQETQYF
12,TRBV13,TRBJ1-2,NA,many,TGTGCCAGCAGCGCCCCGACAGCTGGCTACACCTTC,CASSAPTAGYTF
13,TRBV15,TRBJ1-1,NA,few,TGTGCCACCAGCACCCAGAAAAACACTGAAGCTTTCTTT,CATSTQKNTEAFF
15,TRBV5-1,TRBJ1-1,TRBD1,few,TGCGCCAGCAGCTTGTTGACAGGGCGCCACACTGAAGCTTTCTTT,CASSLLTGRHTEAFF
13,TRBV10-3,TRBJ2-7,TRBD2,NA,TGTGCCAGCGGGGGACTAGCGGAATACGAGCAGTACTTC,CASGGLAEYEQYF
14,TRBV19,TRBJ1-5,NA,NA,TGTGCCAGTAGTATTTCAGGACTCAATCAGCCCCAGCATTTT,CASSISGLNQPQHF
15,TRBV4-3,TRBJ2-2,NA,NA,TGCGCCAGCAGCCTATCAGGCCATAACACCGGGGAGCTGTTTTTT,CASSLSGHNTGELFF
15,TRBV2,TRBJ2-7,TRBD1,NA,TGTGCCAGCACTTCGACAGGGGGCAACTTCGTCGAGCAGTACTTC,CASTSTGGNFVEQYF
12,TRBV19,TRBJ2-7,NA,NA,TGTGCCAGTAGTATTTCCCCAGGCGAGCAGTACTTC,CASSISPGEQYF
15,TRBV15,TRBJ1-4,NA,many,TGTGCCACCAGCAGAGATAGGACAGAGAATGAAAAACTGTTTTTT,CATSRDRTENEKLFF
14,TRBV19,TRBJ1-1,TRBD1,many,TGTGCCAGTAGTATGGGACAGGGGACATCTGAAGCTTTCTTT,CASSMGQGTSEAFF
17,TRBV24-1,TRBJ2-2,TRBD1,many,TGTGCCACCAGTGACCGGGACAGGGAAGTGAACACCGGGGAGCTGTTTTTT,CATSDRDREVNTGELFF
13,TRBV29-1,TRBJ2-5,TRBD2,NA,TGCAGCTTTAACGGGAGGGCCAAAGAGACCCAGTACTTC,CSFNGRAKETQYF
13,TRBV2,TRBJ1-1,TRBD1,few,TGTGCCACCACGACAGGGATGGACACTGAAGCTTTCTTT,CATTTGMDTEAFF
17,TRBV6-5,TRBJ1-1,NA,NA,TGTGCCAGCAGTTACTCACTTTCGTCAGGAGCGAACACTGAAGCTTTCTTT,CASSYSLSSGANTEAFF
17,TRBV7-3,TRBJ2-2,TRBD1,NA,TGTGCCAGCAGCTTAGGCTGGGGACAGTCGAACACCGGGGAGCTGTCTTGG,CASSLGWGQSNTGELSW
16,TRBV7-2,TRBJ1-3,NA,once,TGTGCCAGCAGCTTAGCAGAGGCCCGCTCTGGAAACACCATATATTTT,CASSLAEARSGNTIYF
15,TRBV7-2,TRBJ1-5,TRBD1,NA,TGTGCCAGCAGCTCAGACAGGGGGCTAATTCAGCCCCAGCATTTT,CASSSDRGLIQPQHF